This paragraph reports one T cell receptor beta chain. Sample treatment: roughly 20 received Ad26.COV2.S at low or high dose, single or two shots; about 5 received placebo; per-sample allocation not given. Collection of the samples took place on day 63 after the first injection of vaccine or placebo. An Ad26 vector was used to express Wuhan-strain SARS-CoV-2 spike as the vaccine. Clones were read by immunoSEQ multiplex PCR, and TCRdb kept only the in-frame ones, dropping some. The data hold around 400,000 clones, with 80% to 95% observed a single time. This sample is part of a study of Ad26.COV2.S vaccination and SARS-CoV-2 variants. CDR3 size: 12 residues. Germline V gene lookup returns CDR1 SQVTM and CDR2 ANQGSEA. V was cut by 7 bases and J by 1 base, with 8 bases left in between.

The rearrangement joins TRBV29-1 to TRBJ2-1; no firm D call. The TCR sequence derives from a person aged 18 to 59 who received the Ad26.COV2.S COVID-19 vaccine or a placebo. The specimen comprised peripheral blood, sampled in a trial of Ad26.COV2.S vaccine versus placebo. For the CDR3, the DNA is TGCAGCGGGACGGTATCCTACAATGAGCAGTTCTTC. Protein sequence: CSGTVSYNEQFF.